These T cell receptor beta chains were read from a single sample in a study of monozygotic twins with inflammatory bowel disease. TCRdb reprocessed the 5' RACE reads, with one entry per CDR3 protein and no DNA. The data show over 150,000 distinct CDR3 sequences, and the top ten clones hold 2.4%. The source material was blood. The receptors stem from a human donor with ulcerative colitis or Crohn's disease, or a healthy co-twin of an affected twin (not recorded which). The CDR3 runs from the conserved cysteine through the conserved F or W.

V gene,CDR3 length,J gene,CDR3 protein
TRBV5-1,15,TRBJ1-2,CASSLRDVANYGYTF
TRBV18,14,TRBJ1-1,CASSAGQGGTEAFF
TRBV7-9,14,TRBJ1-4,CASSSDSFNEKLFF
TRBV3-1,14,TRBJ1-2,CASSQEVSHYGYTF
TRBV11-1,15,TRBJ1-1,CASSSTRGGSTEAFF
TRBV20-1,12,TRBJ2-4,CSAEPGQNIQYF
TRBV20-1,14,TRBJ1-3,CSARGLAGINTIYF
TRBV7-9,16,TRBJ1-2,CASSPNPQTPNYGYTF
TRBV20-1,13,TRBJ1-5,CSARENRNQPQHF
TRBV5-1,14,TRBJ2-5,CASSLNPPEETQYF
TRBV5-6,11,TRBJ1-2,CASSLSYGYTF
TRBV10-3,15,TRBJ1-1,CAISDGGLTGTEAFF
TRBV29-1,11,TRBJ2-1,CSVAGFNEQFF
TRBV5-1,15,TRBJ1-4,CASSLAGDRGEKLFF
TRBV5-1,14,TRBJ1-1,CASSLEEMNTEAFF
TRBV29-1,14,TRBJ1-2,CSVEDRAANYGYTF
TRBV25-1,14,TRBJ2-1,CASSEFGGRNEQFF
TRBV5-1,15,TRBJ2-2,CASSLVAGNTGELFF
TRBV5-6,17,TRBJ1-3,CASSFGLDGPPGNTIYF
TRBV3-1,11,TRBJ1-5,CASSQGLRKHF
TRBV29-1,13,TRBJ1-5,CSVRKEFDQPQHF
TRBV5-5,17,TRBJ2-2,CASSLALAGRDTGELFF
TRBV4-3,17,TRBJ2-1,CASSQDRGGTSYNEQFF
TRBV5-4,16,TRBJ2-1,CASTLNAGTEGYEQFF
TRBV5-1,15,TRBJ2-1,CASSSTSGGDNEQFF
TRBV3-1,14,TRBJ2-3,CASASGGTRDTQYF
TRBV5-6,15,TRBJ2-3,CASSLWRGYADTQYF
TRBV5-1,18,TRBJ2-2,CASRYPPFGKERDGELFF
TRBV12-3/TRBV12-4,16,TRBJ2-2,CASSPRGSGMTGELFF
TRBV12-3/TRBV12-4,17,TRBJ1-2,CASGDSKTGGFNYGYTF
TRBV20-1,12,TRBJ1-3,CSASGGTNTIYF
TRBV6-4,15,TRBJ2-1,CASSESSGRGDEQFF
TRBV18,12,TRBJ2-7,CASSRSPAEQYF
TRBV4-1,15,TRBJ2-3,CASSQEGQGDDTQYF
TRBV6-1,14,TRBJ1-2,CASSPTGGDYGYTF
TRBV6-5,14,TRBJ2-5,CASSYGQGKETQYF
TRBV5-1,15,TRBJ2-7,CASSLGRHPIYEQYF
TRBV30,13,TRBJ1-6,CAWQGVRDSPLHF
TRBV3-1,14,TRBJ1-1,CASSPGRGHVGAFF
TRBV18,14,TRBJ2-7,CASGLDGKPYEQYF